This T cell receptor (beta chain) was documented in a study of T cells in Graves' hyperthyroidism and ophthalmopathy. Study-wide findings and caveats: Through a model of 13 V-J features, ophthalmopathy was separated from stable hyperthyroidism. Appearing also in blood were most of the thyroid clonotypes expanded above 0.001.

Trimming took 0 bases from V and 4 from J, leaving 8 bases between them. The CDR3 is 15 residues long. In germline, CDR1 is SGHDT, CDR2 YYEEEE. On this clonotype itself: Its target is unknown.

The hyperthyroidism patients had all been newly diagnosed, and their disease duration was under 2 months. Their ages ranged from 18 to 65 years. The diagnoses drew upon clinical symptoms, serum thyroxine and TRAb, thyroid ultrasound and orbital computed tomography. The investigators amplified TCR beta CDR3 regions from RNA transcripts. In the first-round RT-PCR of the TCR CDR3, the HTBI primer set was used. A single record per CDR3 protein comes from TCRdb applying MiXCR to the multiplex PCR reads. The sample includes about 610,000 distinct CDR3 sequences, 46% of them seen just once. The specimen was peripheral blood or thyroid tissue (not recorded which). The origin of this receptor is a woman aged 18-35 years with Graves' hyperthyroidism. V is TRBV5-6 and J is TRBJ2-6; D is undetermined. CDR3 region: CASSLGSPGANVLTF. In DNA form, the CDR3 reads TGTGCCAGCAGCTTGGGGAGCCCCGGGGCCAACGTCCTGACTTTC.